This TCR beta chain was sequenced for a study of T cell repertoires in cytomegalovirus infection. Study in general: Public TCR beta signatures provided an indication of both CMV infection and a matching HLA type. General observations from the study: The cumulative frequency of public TCR beta families distinguished individuals who carried CMV together with the relevant HLA. HLA-C-restricted, CMV-specific TCR beta clonotypes were dominant ex vivo.

MiXCR was run by TCRdb on the reads, yielding one entry per CDR3 protein. Of about 530,000 distinct CDR3 sequences listed, approximately 25% are singletons. Many counts were recorded for this clonotype. Antigen: not known. V lost 5 bases, J lost 5 bases, and 20 bases lay in between. CDR3 length equals 16 residues. CDR1 is SGHAT and CDR2 is FQNNGV in the germline V gene. Sequenced: PBMCs. The chain carries TRBV11-2 and TRBJ2-3; D possibly matches TRBD1 or TRBD2 (5 bases each). This receptor was taken from a human donor in good health (CMV status not recorded). Some clones in this sample may be carry-over from other donors' samples. CDR3: CASSARRDGVRDTQYF. In DNA form, the CDR3 reads TGTGCCAGCAGCGCAAGAAGGGACGGGGTACGAGATACGCAGTATTTT.